Below, 20 T cell receptor beta chains from the same sample are listed, as sequenced in a study of regulatory T cells in long-lasting Graves disease. Stated time point: persistent/refractory GD, antithyroid drugs over 5 years with positive TRAb. With RNA extracted from PBMCs as input, the TCR library was made. Assembly of TCR beta libraries relied on iRepertoire HTBI primers together with Arm-PCR of CDR3 regions. TCRdb called the multiplex PCR reads again in MiXCR, with one record for every CDR3 protein. The table has 700,000 or so distinct CDR3 sequences, roughly 30% seen once. The starting material was peripheral blood mononuclear cells (PBMCs), obtained when the disease was refractory, from a patient treated with antithyroid drugs. The source of these receptors is a female donor with Graves disease.

This clonotype was seen only a few times. This rearrangement joins TRBV2 to TRBJ1-1; no firm D call. The V end was cut by 8 bases, the J end by 1 base, with 2 bases between. CDR1 and CDR2 from the germline V gene are SNHLY and FYNNEI. The CDR3 runs to 10 residues. CDR3 loop: CASPNTEAFF. The CDR3 region has the DNA TGTGCCAGCCCGAACACTGAAGCTTTCTTT.

A few counts support this clonotype. The CDR3 sequence: CASSPLQGVNGYTF. The DNA of the CDR3 is TGTGCCAGCTCACCCCTACAGGGGGTAAATGGCTACACCTTC. The chain uses TRBV18 and TRBJ1-2; 8 bases match TRBD1. Trimming cost V 3 bases and J 6 bases; bases outside gene matches: 6. Germline loops: CDR1 KGHSH, CDR2 LQKENI. CDR3 length: 14 residues. The entire variable domain, with the rest obtained from reference TRBV18 and TRBJ1-2, is as follows: NAGVMQNPRHLVRRRGQEARLRCSPMKGHSHVYWYRQLPEEGLKFMVYLQKENIIDESGMPKERFSAEFPKEGPSILRIQQVVRGDSAAYFCASSPLQGVNGYTFGSGTRLTVV.

The rearrangement links TRBV20-1 to TRBJ1-2; no reliable D call. The germline gives CDR1 DFQATT, CDR2 SNEGSKA (reference sequence). V lost 5 bases to trimming and J lost 1 base, with 11 bases between them. The CDR3 is made up of 13 amino acids. For the CDR3, the DNA is TGCAGTGCTTTTCCTCGAAATAACTATGGCTACACCTTC. It specifies CSAFPRNNYGYTF.

This clonotype was observed once. The chain links TRBV7-2 to TRBJ2-1; 9 bases map to TRBD2. Germline assignment: CDR1 SGHTA and CDR2 FQGNSA. The CDR3 runs 16 residues. With 0 bases clipped from V and 4 bases from J, the junction kept 4 bases outside the gene matches. CDR3 bases: TGTGCCAGCAGCTTAGCTTATAGCGGGAGTTACAATGAGCAGTTCTTC. It encodes CASSLAYSGSYNEQFF.

In its sample, this clonotype was seen a few times. The rearrangement links TRBV6-1 to TRBJ2-7; 9 bases fit TRBD1. This CDR3 has 14 amino acids. Germline V lookup: CDR1 MNHNS, CDR2 SASEGT. V lost 6 bases and J lost 3; bases outside the gene matches: 6. CDR3 region: CASRGSTGGYEQYF. As DNA, the CDR3 is TGTGCCAGCAGGGGATCGACAGGGGGCTACGAGCAGTACTTC.

CDR3 bases: TGCGCCAGCAAGTTTGAAGGGGGCGAATTTTACGAAAAACTGTTTTTT. As protein: CASKFEGGEFYEKLFF. The rearrangement links TRBV5-1 to TRBJ1-4, with 7 bases lining up with TRBD1. V shed 6 bases, J shed 8 bases, and the junction held 16 bases outside the gene matches. This CDR3 region has 16 residues. The V gene's germline CDR1 is SGHRS and CDR2 YFSETQ.

This chain uses TRBV29-1 with TRBJ2-2; D might be TRBD2 (5 bases). Germline loops: CDR1 SQVTM, CDR2 ANQGSEA. The CDR3 is 14 residues long. Between the trimmed V and J ends, which lost 3 bases and 2 bases, there was a span of 10 bases. The CDR3 spells CSVDGNTNTGELFF. The DNA of the CDR3 is TGCAGCGTTGACGGGAACACAAACACCGGGGAGCTGTTTTTT.

This clonotype was seen many times. This chain links TRBV3-1 with TRBJ2-4; D remains ambiguous. Deletions cut 5 bases from V and 9 bases from J, with 11 bases between. The CDR3 is 12 residues long. Germline loops: CDR1 LGHDT, CDR2 YNNKEL (reference sequence). DNA for the CDR3: TGTGCCAGCAGCGCCCAATCGGGCATTCAGTACTTC. Translating it yields CASSAQSGIQYF.

This clonotype came up a few times. The rearrangement uses TRBV2 and TRBJ2-1; D is possibly TRBD1 or TRBD2 (5 bases each). The CDR3 loop spans 15 amino acids. V was cut by 3 bases and J by 4 bases, with 13 bases left in between. The germline CDR1 and CDR2 sequences are SNHLY and FYNNEI. Written as DNA, the CDR3 is TGTGCCAGCAGTGAGCTCCGGGACGGATACAATGAGCAGTTCTTC. Its translation: CASSELRDGYNEQFF.

This clonotype was observed a handful of times. This chain joins TRBV6-5 and TRBJ2-7, with 7 bases fitting TRBD2. The CDR3 is made up of 16 amino acids. Germline V CDR1 and CDR2: MNHEY, SVGAGI. Trimming removed 0 bases from V and 2 bases from J; junction bases left unmatched: 7. The CDR3 DNA is TGTGCCAGCAGTTACTCAGGGGCTAGCGGCCCCTACGAGCAGTACTTC. Protein product: CASSYSGASGPYEQYF.

This clonotype was picked up a small number of times. V and J are TRBV5-1 and TRBJ2-7; D is perhaps TRBD1 or TRBD2 (5 bases each). Germline V lookup: CDR1 SGHRS, CDR2 YFSETQ. V lost 3 bases, J lost 6 bases, and 19 bases lay in between. The CDR3 is made up of 15 amino acids. This CDR3 reads CASSYNLGTSGEQYF. The CDR3 DNA reads as TGCGCCAGCAGCTACAACCTCGGGACCTCGGGCGAGCAGTACTTC.

The rearrangement joins TRBV5-6 to TRBJ1-6; D is ambiguous. Germline CDR1 SGHDT, CDR2 YYEEEE. CDR3 length: 16 amino acids. Trimming pared 0 bases from V and 10 bases from J, leaving 17 bases between. The chain's CDR3 is CASSLVASPSGSPLHF. DNA of the CDR3: TGTGCCAGCAGCTTGGTCGCCAGCCCTAGCGGATCACCCCTCCACTTT.

This chain links TRBV6-1 with TRBJ2-7; TRBD1 might be the D (5 bases). Germline CDR1 is MNHNS and CDR2 is SASEGT. The V gene lost 6 bases and the J gene lost 0 bases, with 9 bases spanning the gap. This CDR3 has 13 residues. CDR3 protein: CASRGAYSYEQYF. CDR3 sequence (DNA): TGTGCCAGCAGAGGGGCTTACTCCTACGAGCAGTACTTC.

The V call is TRBV6-2 or TRBV6-3, the J call TRBJ1-1; D call uncertain. CDR1 and CDR2 (germline): MNHEY, SVGEGT. Trimming pared 6 bases from V and 4 bases from J, leaving 12 bases between. The CDR3 spans 13 residues. The CDR3 sequence: CASRIPGGTEAFF. The CDR3 coding sequence is TGTGCCAGCAGAATCCCCGGTGGCACTGAAGCTTTCTTT.

This chain uses TRBV6-1 with TRBJ1-6; TRBD1 matches 11 bases. Trimming cost V 7 bases and J 7 bases; bases outside gene matches: 3. Germline V CDR1 and CDR2: MNHNS, SASEGT. The CDR3 has 14 amino acids. This CDR3 reads CASTRTGGNSPLHF. In DNA form, the CDR3 reads TGTGCCAGCACCCGGACAGGGGGCAATTCACCCCTCCACTTT.

In its sample, this clonotype was seen a few times. As DNA, the CDR3 is TGCGCCAGCAGCCAAGTAGGAGAAAATGAAGCTTTCTTT. Its translation: CASSQVGENEAFF. The chain employs TRBV4-1 and TRBJ1-1; D gene unclear. Trimming left V 1 base short and J 7 bases short, with 10 bases between. CDR1 is MGHRA and CDR2 is YSYEKL in the germline V gene. CDR3 length: 13 amino acids.

This chain links TRBV29-1 with TRBJ1-1; D call uncertain. The CDR3 is 13 residues long. The V gene's germline CDR1 is SQVTM and CDR2 ANQGSEA. V lost 7 bases and J 5 bases, leaving 17 bases between the germline ends. The CDR3 nucleotides read TGCAGCGCCTCTTGGACCGCCGGTACTGAAGCTTTCTTT. Translating it yields CSASWTAGTEAFF.

This clonotype was picked up many times. V usage is TRBV6-1 and J usage is TRBJ2-5, with D unclear. Trimming took 5 bases from V and 5 from J, leaving 12 bases between them. CDR1 MNHNS and CDR2 SASEGT come from the germline V gene. CDR3 length: 13 residues. The DNA of the CDR3 is TGTGCCAGCAGTCAGCAATTGAGGGAGACCCAGTACTTC. Its protein is CASSQQLRETQYF.

The chain employs TRBV10-3 and TRBJ1-5; 7 bases map to TRBD1. J lost 0 bases, V lost 3 bases, and 8 bases had no gene match. Germline assignment: CDR1 ENHRY and CDR2 SYGVKD. The CDR3 is 17 amino acids. As DNA, the CDR3 is TGTGCCATCAGTGACGGCAGGGGGAAGGTTAGCAATCAGCCCCAGCATTTT. It translates to CAISDGRGKVSNQPQHF.

This clonotype was recorded a few times. CDR3 protein: CASAPSRDPGELFF. As DNA, the CDR3 is TGTGCTAGTGCCCCGAGTAGAGATCCCGGGGAGCTGTTTTTT. The rearrangement joins TRBV12-5 to TRBJ2-2; no reliable D call. The CDR3 runs 14 residues. Germline V gives CDR1 LGHNT, CDR2 FRNRAP. The V end lost 7 bases, the J end lost 6 bases, and 15 bases lay between the germline ends.